This TCR beta chain was recovered during a study of cytomegalovirus exposure and HLA in healthy donors. At the level of the study: Counted in an early data release were about 86 million unique TCRs from HLA-typed donors.

The study, taken as a whole, reports: A missense variant in DCLRE1C was later tied to TCR beta V- and J-gene trimming. In an earlier analysis, about 87% or about 30%: the productive usage of most TCR beta V segments.

Unrecorded immune exposure was likely among donors, who were nominally healthy when sampled. Trimming took 5 bases from V and 4 from J, leaving 14 bases between them. CDR3 size: 14 residues. The V gene's germline CDR1 is MDHEN and CDR2 SYDVKM. PCR primers comprised 60 Vbeta and 13 Jbeta primers. Data came from immunoSEQ multiplex PCR; TCRdb stores just in-frame clones and leaves some out. Seen in this sample are approximately 150,000 clones; the ten most common clones hold approximately 1.5%. A note on this clone: Antigen unknown.

The clonotype originates from a middle-aged woman in good health and CMV-seronegative. The sample consisted of PBMCs. The V call is TRBV28, the J call TRBJ1-1, with D possibly being TRBD1 (6 bases). The CDR3 coding sequence is TGTGCCAGCAGTCCCGCCGGCAGGGGCACTGAAGCTTTCTTT. Its translation is CASSPAGRGTEAFF.